The entry that follows covers one T cell receptor beta chain sequence. The data originate from a study of blood T cell repertoires in COVID-19. V was clipped by 2 bases and J by 7 bases, with 11 bases between them. There are 13 residues in the CDR3. The germline CDR1 and CDR2 sequences are KGHSH and LQKENI. Clones were sequenced by immunoSEQ multiplex PCR, and TCRdb holds only the in-frame ones, with some missing. This table has 100,000 to 150,000 clones, around 86% appearing once. Source material: peripheral blood. The receptor was derived from a woman aged 80 or older with acute or convalescent COVID-19. The chain combines TRBV18 with TRBJ1-1, with D perhaps TRBD1 (5 bases). In DNA form, the CDR3 reads TGTGCCAGCTCACCAGGGGCAGAACTTGAAGCTTTCTTT. This gives the protein CASSPGAELEAFF.